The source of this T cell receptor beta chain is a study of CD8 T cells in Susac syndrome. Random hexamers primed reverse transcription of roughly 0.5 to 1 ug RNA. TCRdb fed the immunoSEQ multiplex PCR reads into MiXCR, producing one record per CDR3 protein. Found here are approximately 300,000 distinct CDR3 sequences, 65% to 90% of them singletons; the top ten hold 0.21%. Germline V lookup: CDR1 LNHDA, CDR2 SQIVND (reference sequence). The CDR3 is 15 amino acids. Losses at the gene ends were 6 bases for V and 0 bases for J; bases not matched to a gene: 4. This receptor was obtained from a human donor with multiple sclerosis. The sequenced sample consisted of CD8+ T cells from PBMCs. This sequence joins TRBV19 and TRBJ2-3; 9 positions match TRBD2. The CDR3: CASSLLAGSTDTQYF. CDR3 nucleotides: TGTGCCAGTAGCCTCCTAGCGGGAAGCACAGATACGCAGTATTTT.